The 26 T cell receptor beta chains below were found in one sample sequenced in a study of blood T cell repertoires in COVID-19. Profiled with immunoSEQ multiplex PCR; TCRdb holds only in-frame clones, not every one. In the table there are under 150,000 clones, approximately 87% of which are singletons. The sequencing input was peripheral blood. The receptors originated from a man aged 30-40 years with acute or convalescent COVID-19.

The V and J genes are TRBV5-1 and TRBJ2-5; weak D call: TRBD2 (7 bases). The CDR3 loop spans 14 amino acids. Trimming pared 4 bases from V and 3 bases from J, leaving 13 bases between. The V gene's germline CDR1 is SGHRS and CDR2 YFSETQ. The CDR3 sequence is CASSRGAAKETQYF. CDR3 coding DNA: TGCGCCAGCAGCCGGGGGGCGGCAAAAGAGACCCAGTACTTC. The full variable domain, its missing parts supplied by reference TRBV5-1 and TRBJ2-5, is KAGVTQTPRYLIKTRGQQVTLSCSPISGHRSVSWYQQTPGQGLQFLFEYFSETQRNKGNFPGRFSGRQFSNSRSEMNVSTLELGDSALYLCASSRGAAKETQYFGPGTRLLVL.

The chain combines TRBV29-1 with TRBJ1-1; D uncertain. The CDR3 spans 13 residues. The germline gives CDR1 SQVTM, CDR2 ANQGSEA. Trimming removed 5 bases at V and 6 bases at J, with 16 bases between. This chain's CDR3 is CSVIAGTPPEAFF. CDR3 DNA sequence: TGCAGCGTTATAGCTGGAACCCCCCCTGAAGCTTTCTTT.

This clone was found a few times. The rearrangement uses TRBV12-3 or TRBV12-4 and TRBJ2-7, with unresolved D. The V gene lost 1 base and the J gene lost 3 bases, with 4 bases spanning the gap. The CDR3 runs to 12 residues. In DNA, the CDR3 is TGTGCCAGCAGTTTAGGGCTCTACGAGCAGTACTTC. It encodes CASSLGLYEQYF.

The chain uses TRBV9 and TRBJ2-3, with D perhaps TRBD2 (7 bases). Germline CDR1 is SGDLS and CDR2 is YYNGEE. The length of the CDR3 is 17 residues. The germline V and J ends were trimmed by 4 bases and 3 bases, with 21 bases remaining between them. CDR3 bases: TGTGCCAGCAGCCCCCAAGGTTGGGGGGGGCCAACAGATACGCAGTATTTT. Its protein product is CASSPQGWGGPTDTQYF. Full variable domain (rest looked up from reference TRBV9 and TRBJ2-3): DSGVTQTPKHLITATGQRVTLRCSPRSGDLSVYWYQQSLDQGLQFLIQYYNGEERAKGNILERFSAQQFPDLHSELNLSSLELGDSALYFCASSPQGWGGPTDTQYFGPGTRLTVL.

This clone was counted between two and nine times. The chain couples TRBV10-3 to TRBJ1-1; possible D gene TRBD1, 6 bases. CDR1 is ENHRY and CDR2 is SYGVKD in the germline V gene. The V gene lost 9 bases and the J gene lost 1 base, with 15 bases spanning the gap. The CDR3 has 14 residues. CDR3 DNA sequence: TGTGCCATACGGAAGGGGGAGACGAACACTGAAGCTTTCTTT. Encoded protein: CAIRKGETNTEAFF.

This chain links TRBV7-8 with TRBJ1-6; 7 positions match TRBD1. The CDR3 runs to 17 residues. Germline V gene sequence: CDR1 SGHVS, CDR2 FQNEAQ. After removal of 1 base from V and 0 bases from J, the junction contained 3 bases not matched to a gene. CDR3 region: CASSLVPGGSYNSPLHF. In nucleotides, the CDR3 is TGTGCCAGCAGCTTAGTTCCAGGGGGCTCCTATAATTCACCCCTCCACTTT.

The chain joins TRBV7-9 to TRBJ1-1, with a tentative D call TRBD1 (6 bases). V gave up 7 bases and J gave up 2 bases, with 17 bases separating them. The CDR3 has 15 amino acids. Germline V gene sequence: CDR1 SEHNR, CDR2 FQNEAQ (reference sequence). The CDR3 DNA sequence: TGTGCCAGCACCTCGACAGGCATCCAAAACACTGAAGCTTTCTTT. It specifies CASTSTGIQNTEAFF.

This sequence joins TRBV19 and TRBJ1-6, with a tentative D call TRBD1 (6 bases). The CDR3 runs 13 residues. Trimming stripped 4 bases from V and 5 bases from J, with 6 bases between. The germline V gene encodes CDR1 LNHDA and CDR2 SQIVND (reference sequence). The CDR3 DNA sequence: TGTGCCAGTAGTAGGGACAATAATTCACCCCTCCACTTT. Its translation is CASSRDNNSPLHF. The full variable domain, rest sourced from reference TRBV19 and TRBJ1-6, is DGGITQSPKYLFRKEGQNVTLSCEQNLNHDAMYWYRQDPGQGLRLIYYSQIVNDFQKGDIAEGYSVSREKKESFPLTVTSAQKNPTAFYLCASSRDNNSPLHFGNGTRLTVT.

J is TRBJ1-3 and V is TRBV11-2; 11 nucleotides align to TRBD1. CDR1 is SGHAT, CDR2 FQNNGV, per germline. The CDR3 loop spans 15 amino acids. Trimming took 6 bases from V and 3 from J; bases not matched to a gene: 4. CDR3 sequence reads: CASRSGTGGGNTIYF. In DNA form, the CDR3 reads TGTGCCAGCAGATCCGGGACAGGGGGTGGAAACACCATATATTTT.

Here the CDR3 DNA reads TGTGCCAGCAGGCTGACAGGGGAAGGTCAGCCCCAGCATTTT. Translation gives CASRLTGEGQPQHF. The genes are TRBV28 and TRBJ1-5, with TRBD1 identical over 8 bases. CDR3 length: 14 residues. With 6 bases clipped from V and 6 bases from J, the junction kept 7 bases outside the gene matches. Germline CDR1 is MDHEN and CDR2 is SYDVKM.

V is TRBV18 and J is TRBJ2-6, with a possible D match to TRBD2 (5 bases). The CDR3 has 16 residues. Trimming pared 6 bases from V and 4 bases from J, leaving 16 bases between. Germline V gives CDR1 KGHSH, CDR2 LQKENI. The CDR3 here is CASSLKPAGGANVLTF. CDR3 coding DNA: TGTGCCAGCTCCCTTAAACCGGCGGGCGGGGCCAACGTCCTGACTTTC.

The genes are TRBV27 and TRBJ2-2; 7 bases are a match to TRBD1. V lost 2 bases, J lost 5 bases, and 5 bases stayed unmatched. The germline gives CDR1 MNHEY, CDR2 SMNVEV (reference sequence). The CDR3 runs to 15 residues. In nucleotides, the CDR3 is TGTGCCAGCAGTTTAAAAGGGGGCGTAACCGGGGAGCTGTTTTTT. This sequence encodes CASSLKGGVTGELFF.

V usage is TRBV5-1 and J usage is TRBJ2-3; a weak D match, TRBD1 (5 bases). Trimming pared 0 bases from V and 4 bases from J, leaving 9 bases between. The CDR3 is 14 residues long. The V gene's germline CDR1 is SGHRS and CDR2 YFSETQ. CDR3 DNA: TGCGCCAGCAGCTTGGAAGGGGTGGCAGATACGCAGTATTTT. This gives the protein CASSLEGVADTQYF.

The rearrangement links TRBV6-5 to TRBJ2-3, with 10 bases that match TRBD1. Trimming removed 6 bases from V and 1 base from J; junction bases left unmatched: 4. This CDR3 has 15 amino acids. Germline V lookup: CDR1 MNHEY, CDR2 SVGAGI. CDR3 loop: CASSSGTGGTDTQYF. The CDR3 nucleotides read TGTGCCAGCAGCAGCGGGACAGGGGGCACAGATACGCAGTATTTT.

This clone has just a few counts. The rearrangement joins TRBV5-4 to TRBJ1-2; 7 bases align to TRBD1. V trimming: 0 bases; J trimming: 5 bases; junction bases outside the gene matches: 22. The CDR3 has 20 residues. Germline CDR1 is SGHNT and CDR2 is YYREEE (reference sequence). The CDR3 loop is CASSLDLLKGARGGIYGYTF. In nucleotides, the CDR3 is TGTGCCAGCAGCTTGGACCTCCTAAAGGGGGCACGAGGTGGAATATATGGCTACACCTTC. Using reference TRBV5-4 and TRBJ1-2 for the parts outside the CDR3, the full variable domain is ETGVTQSPTHLIKTRGQQVTLRCSSQSGHNTVSWYQQALGQGPQFIFQYYREEENGRGNFPPRFSGLQFPNYSSELNVNALELDDSALYLCASSLDLLKGARGGIYGYTFGSGTRLTVV.

This clone was detected only a few times. This chain joins TRBV19 and TRBJ1-6; TRBD1 is a possible D gene (5 bases). This CDR3 region has 14 residues. V lost 9 bases and J lost 9, with 18 bases in between. Germline CDR1 reads LNHDA; CDR2 reads SQIVND (reference sequence). The CDR3 sequence is CASNTAGRGSPLHF. The DNA for the CDR3 is TGTGCCAGCAACACGGCGGGAAGGGGTTCACCCCTCCACTTT. The full variable domain, completed using reference TRBV19 and TRBJ1-6, is DGGITQSPKYLFRKEGQNVTLSCEQNLNHDAMYWYRQDPGQGLRLIYYSQIVNDFQKGDIAEGYSVSREKKESFPLTVTSAQKNPTAFYLCASNTAGRGSPLHFGNGTRLTVT.

This chain joins TRBV24-1 and TRBJ1-2; possible D gene TRBD1, 5 bases. V was cut by 8 bases and J by 0 bases, with 18 bases left in between. The CDR3 has 16 amino acids. Germline CDR1 reads KGHDR; CDR2 reads SFDVKD. This CDR3 is CATMEQADETNYGYTF. The CDR3, as DNA: TGTGCCACCATGGAACAGGCAGATGAAACTAACTATGGCTACACCTTC.

The V call is TRBV29-1, the J call TRBJ1-1, with TRBD1 as a possible D gene (5 bases). V gave up 4 bases and J gave up 7 bases, with 13 bases separating them. The CDR3 length is 12 residues. From germline, CDR1 is SQVTM and CDR2 ANQGSEA. This chain's CDR3 is CSVGHPQGEAFF. CDR3 bases: TGCAGCGTTGGGCACCCCCAGGGTGAAGCTTTCTTT.

This rearrangement joins TRBV30 to TRBJ2-2, with TRBD1 matching over 7 bases. The CDR3 has 16 amino acids. Per the germline V gene, CDR1 is GTSNPN and CDR2 is SVGIG (reference sequence). The trim removed 6 bases at V and 3 bases at J, leaving 13 bases unmatched. This CDR3 reads CACYPGQVGHTGELFF. CDR3 DNA: TGTGCCTGCTACCCCGGACAGGTTGGACACACCGGGGAGCTGTTTTTT.

The chain is built from TRBV7-2 and TRBJ2-7; 8 nucleotides line up with TRBD2. CDR1 is SGHTA and CDR2 is FQGNSA in the germline V gene. The CDR3 consists of 17 residues. V was pared by 3 bases and J by 2 bases, with 12 bases of the junction left unmatched. The CDR3 coding sequence is TGTGCCAGCAGCTTGGGGTGGACTAGCCGTGGAGCCTACGAGCAGTACTTC. Translated: CASSLGWTSRGAYEQYF.

The gene calls are TRBV19 and TRBJ1-1; TRBD1 agrees at 7 bases. This CDR3 is built from 14 residues. After removal of 8 bases from V and 4 bases from J, the junction contained 10 bases not matched to a gene. Germline V gene data show CDR1 as LNHDA and CDR2 as SQIVND (reference sequence). CDR3 loop: CASLTGTFFTEAFF. Written as DNA, the CDR3 is TGTGCCAGTTTGACAGGGACATTTTTCACTGAAGCTTTCTTT.

This clone showed up just once. The V gene is TRBV25-1, the J gene TRBJ2-5; 8 positions agree with TRBD2. Germline CDR1 is MGHDK and CDR2 is SYGVNS. The CDR3 totals 15 residues. V lost 7 bases and J lost 1; bases outside the gene matches: 8. CDR3: CASTSLAAAQETQYF. CDR3 coding DNA: TGTGCCAGCACCTCACTAGCGGCCGCCCAAGAGACCCAGTACTTC.

This chain links TRBV9 with TRBJ2-1; TRBD2 aligns across 7 bases. Germline V gives CDR1 SGDLS, CDR2 YYNGEE. The CDR3 totals 14 residues. After removal of 3 bases from V and 7 bases from J, the junction contained 7 bases not matched to a gene. Here the CDR3 DNA reads TGTGCCAGCAGCGGCGGGGGATATAGTAATGAGCAGTTCTTC. Translated, it gives CASSGGGYSNEQFF. Drawing the rest from reference TRBV9 and TRBJ2-1, the complete variable domain is DSGVTQTPKHLITATGQRVTLRCSPRSGDLSVYWYQQSLDQGLQFLIQYYNGEERAKGNILERFSAQQFPDLHSELNLSSLELGDSALYFCASSGGGYSNEQFFGPGTRLTVL.

J is TRBJ1-5 and V is TRBV6-5; a possible D gene is TRBD1 (5 bases). CDR1 is MNHEY, CDR2 SVGAGI, per germline. The CDR3 length is 13 residues. Trimming took 6 bases from V and 9 from J, leaving 15 bases between them. The CDR3: CASSAYGARPQHF. The CDR3 DNA sequence: TGTGCCAGCAGCGCCTATGGGGCCCGGCCCCAGCATTTT.

The chain is built from TRBV12-3 or TRBV12-4 and TRBJ2-3, with D possibly TRBD2 on 6 matching bases. V was trimmed by 10 bases and J by 0 bases, leaving 11 bases between them. This CDR3 has 13 residues. The CDR3 DNA sequence: TGTGCCACTTCGGGAGAGAGCACAGATACGCAGTATTTT. As protein: CATSGESTDTQYF.

The chain carries TRBV7-9 and TRBJ1-1, with 8 bases identical to TRBD1. The V and J ends lost 6 bases and 5 bases, in that order; junction bases with no gene match: 11. CDR3 length: 15 residues. Germline CDR1 is SEHNR and CDR2 is FQNEAQ (reference sequence). CDR3 nucleotide sequence: TGTGCCAGCAGTTACCGCAGGGGGCGTCAAACTGAAGCTTTCTTT. Amino acid sequence: CASSYRRGRQTEAFF.